This TCR beta chain was identified in a study of blood T cell repertoires in COVID-19. About the study: The United States, Italy and Spain supplied acute and convalescent COVID-19 samples.

Cohorts were based on clinical histories the participants reported. The study counted Cohort 3 donors as recovered given two negative PCRs, clearance, or symptom resolution. V dropped 5 bases and J dropped 2; count of bases not matched to a gene: 8. Germline V gene sequence: CDR1 MDHEN, CDR2 SYDVKM. This CDR3 contains 16 residues. In the source study's methods: Amplification of reference gene primers was used by the study to estimate nucleated cell counts. Method: immunoSEQ multiplex PCR; TCRdb's copy keeps in-frame clones and lacks some. V, J and clone size reflect that table, while D and trimming were determined from the DNA. Found here are more than 250,000 clones, more than 75% of them singletons; the top ten hold approximately 2.4%.

The receptor was derived from a woman between 18 and 30 years old who had recovered from COVID-19. This chain uses TRBV28 with TRBJ2-3; 9 bases map to TRBD2. Input material: PBMCs or T cells enriched from blood (not recorded which). The CDR3 coding sequence is TGTGCCAGCAGTGGTGGGCTAGCGGGGTTCACAGATACGCAGTATTTT. As protein: CASSGGLAGFTDTQYF.